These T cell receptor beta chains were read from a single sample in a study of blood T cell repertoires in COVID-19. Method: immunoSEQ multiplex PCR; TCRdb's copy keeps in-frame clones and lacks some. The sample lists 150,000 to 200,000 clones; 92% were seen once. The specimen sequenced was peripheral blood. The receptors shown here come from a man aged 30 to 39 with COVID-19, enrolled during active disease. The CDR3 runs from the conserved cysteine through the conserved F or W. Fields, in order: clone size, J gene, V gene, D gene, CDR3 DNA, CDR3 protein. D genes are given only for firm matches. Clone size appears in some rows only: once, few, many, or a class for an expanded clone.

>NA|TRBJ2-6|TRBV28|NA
TGTGCCAGCAGTTCCCTTTCGGAGCCCGGTACCTCTGGGGCCAACGTCCTGACTTTC
CASSSLSEPGTSGANVLTF
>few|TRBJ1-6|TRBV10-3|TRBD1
TGTGCCATCACCAGGGGGAAGAATTCACCCCTCCACTTT
CAITRGKNSPLHF
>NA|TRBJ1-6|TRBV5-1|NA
TGCGCCAGCAGCTTGGAGGGACAATATTCACCCCTCCACTTT
CASSLEGQYSPLHF
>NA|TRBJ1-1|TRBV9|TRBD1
TGTGCCAGCAGCCGGGGACAGGGGGGCAACACTGAAGCTTTCTTT
CASSRGQGGNTEAFF
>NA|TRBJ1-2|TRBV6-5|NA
TGTGCCAGCAGTTATGACAGAGATTATGGCTACACCTTC
CASSYDRDYGYTF
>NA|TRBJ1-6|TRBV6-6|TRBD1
TGTGCCAGCACGTCCGGAGCCGGGACAGGGAACTCACCCCTCCACTTT
CASTSGAGTGNSPLHF
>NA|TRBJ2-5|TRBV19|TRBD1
TGTGCCAGTAGTATGTGGGACAGCCACCAAGAGACCCAGTACTTC
CASSMWDSHQETQYF
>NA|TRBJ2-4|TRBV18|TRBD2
TGTGCCAGCTCAGACGGGGGGGCCAAAAACATTCAGTACTTC
CASSDGGAKNIQYF
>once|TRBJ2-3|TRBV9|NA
TGTGCCAGCAGCGTATTTGAACTTAGCACAGATACGCAGTATTTT
CASSVFELSTDTQYF
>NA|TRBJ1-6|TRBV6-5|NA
TGTGCCATAAAAACGGAGGGGTCCTATAATTCACCCCTCCACTTT
CAIKTEGSYNSPLHF
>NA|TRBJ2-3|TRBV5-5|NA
TGTGCCAGCACCCACGTACCAGGGTTTGCAGATACGCAGTATTTT
CASTHVPGFADTQYF
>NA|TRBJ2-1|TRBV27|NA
TGTGCCAGCAGTGGGAGTACGGTGGACAGAAAAAGCTCCTACAATGAGCAGTTCTTC
CASSGSTVDRKSSYNEQFF
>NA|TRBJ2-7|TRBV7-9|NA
TGTGCCAGCAGCCCCCCCGAGAGGGTCGAGCAGTACTTC
CASSPPERVEQYF
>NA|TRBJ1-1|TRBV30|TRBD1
TGTGCCTGGAGAGAGAGGGACAGGCGGGGAACTGAAGCTTTCTTT
CAWRERDRRGTEAFF
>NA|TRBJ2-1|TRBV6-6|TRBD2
TGTGCCAGCAGTTACGGGACTACCACCTACAATGAGCAGTTCTTC
CASSYGTTTYNEQFF
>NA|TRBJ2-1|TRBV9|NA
TGTGCCAGTTCTCAAGGCTTGCGGAGCTCCTACAATGAGCAGTTCTTC
CASSQGLRSSYNEQFF
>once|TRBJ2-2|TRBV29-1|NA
TGCAGCGTCACCCCAGGGTTTTCCACCGGGGAGCTGTTTTTT
CSVTPGFSTGELFF
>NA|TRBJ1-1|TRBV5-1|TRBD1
TGCGCCAGCAGCTTGGAAGGGGGCGCGTACACTGAAGCTTTCTTT
CASSLEGGAYTEAFF
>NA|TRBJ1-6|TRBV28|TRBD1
TGTGCCAGCAGACCGACAGGGGTGTCTGGTTCACCCCTCCACTTT
CASRPTGVSGSPLHF
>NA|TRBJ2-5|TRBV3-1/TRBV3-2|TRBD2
TGTGCCAGCAGCCAAGGCGCTAGCGGGAGGTCAGAGACCCAGTACTTC
CASSQGASGRSETQYF
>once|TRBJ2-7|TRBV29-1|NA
TGCAGCGTCAAAGACAGCTCCTACGAGCAGTACTTC
CSVKDSSYEQYF
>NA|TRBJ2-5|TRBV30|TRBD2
TGTGCCTGGACGAAAGCCGGGAGGAACCAGTACTTC
CAWTKAGRNQYF
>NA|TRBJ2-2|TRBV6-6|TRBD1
TGTGCCAGCAGTTACTCCCCAGGGGGCATTACCGGGGAGCTGTTTTTT
CASSYSPGGITGELFF
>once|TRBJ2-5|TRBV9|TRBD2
TGTGCCAGCAGCACCCTCGGACTAGCGGGAGAGACCCAGTACTTC
CASSTLGLAGETQYF
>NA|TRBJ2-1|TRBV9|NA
TGTGCCAGCAGCGTAGAAGGGGAAACCTACAATGAGCAGTTCTTC
CASSVEGETYNEQFF
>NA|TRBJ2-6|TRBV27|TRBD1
TGTGCCAGCACCTTGCTAGAGGGGGCGGATAGTAATGGGGCCAACGTCCTGACTTTC
CASTLLEGADSNGANVLTF
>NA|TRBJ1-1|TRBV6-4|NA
TGTGCCAGCAGTTTCTTATCAGGAGGAGAAGCTTTCTTT
CASSFLSGGEAFF
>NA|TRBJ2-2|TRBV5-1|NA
TGCGCCAGCAGCTTGCCCGGGACAAGAAACACCGGGGAGCTGTTTTTT
CASSLPGTRNTGELFF
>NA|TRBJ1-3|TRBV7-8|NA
TGTGCCAGCAGCCCTAGAGGCCTGGGACAAGGAAACACCATATATTTT
CASSPRGLGQGNTIYF
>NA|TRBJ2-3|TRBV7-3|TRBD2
TGTGCCAGCAGCCGGACTAGCGGGGGGACAGATACGCAGTATTTT
CASSRTSGGTDTQYF
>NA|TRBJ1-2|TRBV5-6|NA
TGTGCCAGCAGCCCTGATACAGGAGAGACATCTAACTATGGCTACACCTTC
CASSPDTGETSNYGYTF
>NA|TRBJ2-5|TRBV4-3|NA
TGCGCCAGCAGCCAAGGGTGGGTCGGGACACCCGAGAGGGAGACCCAGTACTTC
CASSQGWVGTPERETQYF
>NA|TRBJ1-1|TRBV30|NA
TGTGCCTGGAGTGTAACACAGGGAGTCACTGAAGCTTTCTTT
CAWSVTQGVTEAFF
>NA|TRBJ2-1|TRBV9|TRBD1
TGTGCCAGCAGCGTAGAACAGGGGATATACAATGAGCAGTTCTTC
CASSVEQGIYNEQFF
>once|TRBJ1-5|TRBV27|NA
TGTGCCAGCGGCCCCCAGGTTCTCAATCAGCCCCAGCATTTT
CASGPQVLNQPQHF
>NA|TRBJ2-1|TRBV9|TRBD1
TGTGCCAGCAGCCCCCTGGGGACAGGGGGACGGCAGTTCTTC
CASSPLGTGGRQFF
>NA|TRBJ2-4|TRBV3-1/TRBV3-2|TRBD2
TGTGCCAGCAGCCCCATGACTAGCGGGGCCATCAAAAACATTCAGTACTTC
CASSPMTSGAIKNIQYF
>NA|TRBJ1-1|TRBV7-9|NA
TGTGCCAGCAGCGGACAGTACACTGAAGCTTTCTTT
CASSGQYTEAFF
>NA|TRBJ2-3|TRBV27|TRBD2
TGTGCCAGCAGCCCGCGCCCGGGGAGGGGCACAGATACGCAGTATTTT
CASSPRPGRGTDTQYF
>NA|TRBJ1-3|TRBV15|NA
TGTGCCACCAGCAGAGTTCGGGGGGCTGGAAACACCATATATTTT
CATSRVRGAGNTIYF
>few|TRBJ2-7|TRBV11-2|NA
TGTGCCAGCAGCGTCTCCGGGAACTCCTACGAGCAGTACTTC
CASSVSGNSYEQYF
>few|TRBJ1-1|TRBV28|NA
TGTGCCAGCAGGAAGGGCGGGAGGACTGAAGCTTTCTTT
CASRKGGRTEAFF
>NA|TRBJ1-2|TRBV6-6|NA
TGTGCCAGCAGTCCTGATCCGTACAGGGTTTACCACTATGGCTACACCTTC
CASSPDPYRVYHYGYTF
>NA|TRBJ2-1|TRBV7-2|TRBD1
TGTGCCAGCAGCTCATGGGGGACAGGGGAACAGTTCTTC
CASSSWGTGEQFF
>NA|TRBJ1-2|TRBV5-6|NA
TGTGCCAGCAGCCTCCCTTACAGAACAGACTATGGCTACACCTTC
CASSLPYRTDYGYTF
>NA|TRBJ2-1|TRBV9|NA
TGTGCCAGCAGCGTAATTCCAGGGAATGAGCAGTTCTTC
CASSVIPGNEQFF
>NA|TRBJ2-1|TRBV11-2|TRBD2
TGTGCCAGCAGCTTGCGGACGTGGACTAGCGGGGGCCTGGGTAATGAGCAGTTCTTC
CASSLRTWTSGGLGNEQFF
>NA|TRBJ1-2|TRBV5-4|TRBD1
TGTGCCAGCAGCTTACGATTAGGGGGCGGCTATGGCTACACCTTC
CASSLRLGGGYGYTF